This T cell receptor (beta chain) was sequenced in a study of shared clonotypes between healthy human individuals (dated by TCRdb to the early 2020s). In terms of the full investigation: The cohort comprised a couple of women and three men aged 18 to 49 years. For each donor, CD4 naive and CD4 memory were each run on three plates, CD8 naive on two plates, and CD8 memory on one plate. To estimate repertoire size and how much clonotype sharing occurs between individuals, the study deeply sequenced the blood TCR repertoires of about five healthy adults. Different laboratories and diverse techniques were used to prepare libraries and sequence TCR repertoires, to increase sequencing depth and limit assay-specific biases. Each donor's leukapheresis produced roughly between roughly 0.85 and 9.5 billion PBMCs.

Using the deep immunoSEQ assay, multiplex PCR amplified TCR CDR3 regions from genomic DNA. Genomic DNA extracted from each cell subset was distributed evenly over all wells of several immunoSEQ 96-well plates, and each plate served as one replicate. For sorted subsets, each replicate PCR was loaded with approximately 0.2 ug genomic DNA, equivalent to roughly 30,000 T cell genomes. Purified libraries were quantified with a Qubit 3.0 fluorometer, sized on a Bioanalyzer 2100, and re-quantified with the KAPA Library Quantification kit. Every immunoSEQ 96-well plate was sequenced on a separate single-read 150-cycle Illumina NextSeq 550 flow cell. The published analysis was carried out like this. Because the immunoSEQ output included only junctional sequences and no quality scores, the filtering could not be the same as the filtering used for full-length reads. Sequences were annotated with PyIR, a Python wrapper for IgBLAST v1.9, using IMGT germline references to assign V/J genes and CDR3. Reads were removed for weak V/J assignments (E-value above 1e-6), missing CDR3, stop codons, out-of-frame junctions, or ambiguous translated residues. A V3J clonotype was defined by an identical inferred V gene, J gene, and CDR3 amino acid sequence. Percentage overlap between repertoires was computed as shared unique clonotypes divided by the size of the smaller repertoire. Richness of each repertoire was evaluated using RTK rarefaction, the Chao1 estimator, and Recon v2.1 estimates of unobserved clonotypes. OLGA was used to compute generation probabilities for all TCRbeta clonotypes that the gDNA method yielded from a few donors. TCRdb obtained this table from immuneACCESS and retained in-frame rearrangements with V and J assigned. These tables miss some clones; where compared with another copy, unresolved V genes account for less than half of the shortfall, and the remainder is unexplained. That table gives V, J and clone size, and the DNA gave D and trimming. Present in this sample are around 320,000 clones, about nine tenths of which were seen just once. Around 15% of the sample comes from the top ten.

The donors were healthy, HIV-negative adults with no recently reported acute infections or vaccinations. All donors were Caucasian adults living in Nashville, Tennessee, USA. CD8 memory samples combined magnetically selected CD45RO+ cells with CCR7-negative CD45RA+ effector memory (TemRA) cells. After blood collection by leukapheresis, PBMCs were isolated using Ficoll-Histopaque density gradient centrifugation and then cryopreserved in the vapor phase of liquid nitrogen. Analytical flow cytometry was used to check the purity and quantity of every magnetically sorted T cell population. Genomic DNA was isolated from every sorted fraction and measured by UV absorbance on a Nanodrop 2000c. Germline trimming: 5 bases from V, 3 bases from J; junction bases outside gene matches: 9. The CDR3 has 15 amino acids, counting the end cysteine and phenylalanine. The CDR3 DNA has 45 bases and is translated from base 1. For CDR1 and CDR2, the germline V gene lists WSHSY and SAAADI.

With regard to this clone: The antigen this receptor binds is unknown. Within one base of it there is no much larger clone, and no base qualities were kept.

Here is what the overall study found, with its caveats: Naive subsets generally had larger estimated clonotype richness than memory subsets. Sharing across four donors was observed for around 5% of naive CD4, over 3% of naive CD8, around 2.5% of memory CD4, and roughly 0.4% of memory CD8 clonotypes. Pairwise subsampling indicated that sequencing depth was expected to affect the degree of clonotype sharing among donors. Higher generation probabilities were observed for clonotypes shared by all four sorted-subset donors than for non-shared clonotypes. Sampling was restricted to blood, and TCR repertoires in tissue are likely to differ from TCR repertoires in blood. Rarefaction of sorted-subset datasets indicated incomplete sequencing despite the large sequencing depth. The small number of donors limited the genetic and exposure-history diversity represented.

The chain is encoded by TRBV10-2 joined to TRBJ2-7, with 8 middle bases fitting TRBD2. Sequencing was performed on memory CD8+ T cells sorted from blood. Sample cell subset or site, as interpreted from the label and publication: CD45RO+ cells pooled with CCR7-negative TemRA cells. This sequence originates from a man aged 18 to 30 in good health. The sequenced DNA is TGCGCCAGCAGTACCGGGACTAGTATAATCTACGAGCAGTACTTC. Its protein is CASSTGTSIIYEQYF.